One sample yielded the 14 T cell receptor beta chains listed below, sequenced in a study of post-analysis software for immune sequencing data. These receptors' targets are unknown. TCR beta cDNA libraries had unique molecular identifiers. A single record per CDR3 protein comes from TCRdb applying MiXCR to the PCR reads. The sample holds about 810,000 distinct CDR3 sequences, roughly 58% seen once. Notes on the study in general: Patients had higher frequencies than controls of a handful of TRBV segments, including TRBV5-6, TRBV5-1 and TRBV20-1.

What was sequenced was blood. The source of these receptors is a girl under 18 with multiple sclerosis.

This clonotype showed up just a few times. This chain uses TRBV20-1 with TRBJ2-1; 16 bases agree with TRBD2. Germline CDR1 and CDR2: DFQATT and SNEGSKA (reference sequence). The ends lost 6 bases at V and 7 bases at J; junction bases unmatched: 6. This CDR3 comprises 15 residues. The CDR3 DNA reads as TGCAGTGCGGGGACTAGCGGGAGGGCATCGAATGAGCAGTTCTTC. This translates into CSAGTSGRASNEQFF.

This clonotype has a handful of counts. J is TRBJ2-1 and V is TRBV7-2; 10 bases align to TRBD2. This CDR3 spans 16 amino acids. The V gene's germline CDR1 is SGHTA and CDR2 FQGNSA. Trimming took 4 bases from V and 2 from J; bases not matched to a gene: 5. The CDR3: CASSSESGRAYNEQFF. CDR3 DNA sequence: TGTGCCAGCAGCTCCGAGAGCGGGAGGGCCTACAATGAGCAGTTCTTC.

This clonotype came up a few times. This sequence joins TRBV29-1 and TRBJ2-4, with D maybe TRBD2 (6 bases). The germline V gene has CDR1 SQVTM and CDR2 ANQGSEA. V was clipped by 3 bases and J by 13 bases, with 19 bases between them. The CDR3 runs to 13 residues. In DNA form, the CDR3 reads TGCAGCGTTGAGGGGCGGTTCTCGGGGGAGCAGTACTTC. Protein product: CSVEGRFSGEQYF.

The chain is built from TRBV15 and TRBJ2-7, with 7 bases matching TRBD2. V lost 7 bases, J lost 5 bases, and 8 bases stayed unmatched. Germline CDR1 reads LNHNV; CDR2 reads YYDKDF (reference sequence). The CDR3 has 13 residues. CDR3 sequence reads: CATMRAGFDEQYF. DNA for the CDR3: TGTGCCACCATGAGAGCGGGATTTGACGAGCAGTACTTC.

The rearrangement links TRBV13 to TRBJ2-5, with D perhaps assigned TRBD1 or TRBD2 (6 bases each). The CDR3 has 13 residues. Trimming shortened V by 10 bases and J by 5 bases, and 17 bases separated the two germline ends. Germline loops: CDR1 PRHDT, CDR2 FYEKMQ (reference sequence). CDR3: CATTTGTGETQYF. The CDR3 nucleotides read TGTGCCACCACAACAGGGACTGGGGAGACCCAGTACTTC. The full variable domain, in which reference TRBV13 and TRBJ2-5 provide the parts outside the CDR3, is AAGVIQSPRHLIKEKRETATLKCYPIPRHDTVYWYQQGPGQDPQFLISFYEKMQSDKGSIPDRFSAQQFSDYHSELNMSSLELGDSALYFCATTTGTGETQYFGPGTRLLVL.

The J gene is TRBJ2-3, the V gene TRBV4-1; D is possibly TRBD2 (5 bases). V lost 1 base, J lost 0 bases, and 11 bases lay in between. There are 16 residues in the CDR3. The germline gives CDR1 MGHRA, CDR2 YSYEKL. CDR3 region: CASSQGERRSTDTQYF. CDR3 bases: TGCGCCAGCAGCCAAGGGGAGCGGAGAAGCACAGATACGCAGTATTTT.

This chain uses TRBV12-5 with TRBJ2-3; unclear D gene. This CDR3 comprises 12 residues. CDR1 and CDR2 from the germline V gene are LGHNT and FRNRAP. V lost 0 bases, J lost 8 bases, and 6 bases lay in between. As DNA, the CDR3 is TGTGCTAGTGGTTTGGTAGGAGCTACGCAGTATTTT. Its protein is CASGLVGATQYF.

J is TRBJ2-4 and V is TRBV20-1; possibly TRBD1 for D (5 bases). From germline, CDR1 is DFQATT and CDR2 SNEGSKA (reference sequence). This CDR3 comprises 14 residues. Trimming left V 2 bases short and J 5 bases short, with 13 bases between. CDR3 nucleotides: TGCAGTGCTAGATCCGGCAGGGTTGAAAACATTCAGTACTTC. Protein sequence: CSARSGRVENIQYF.

For this clonotype: A junction boundary mismatches the germline segment, possibly from a read error. The chain uses TRBV25-1 and TRBJ2-1, with 7 bases identical to TRBD2. This CDR3 region has 17 residues. CDR1 and CDR2 (germline): MGHDK, SYGVNS. The CDR3 loop is CASSELMGGNLNNEQFF. CDR3 DNA: TGCGCCAGTAGTGAATTAATGGGGGGGAACCTAAACAATGAGCAGTTCTTC.

This chain joins TRBV12-3 or TRBV12-4 and TRBJ2-5, with 7 positions matching TRBD1. With 6 bases clipped from V and 0 bases from J, the junction kept 4 bases outside the gene matches. CDR3 length: 14 amino acids. The CDR3 loop reads CASRKGQYQETQYF. The CDR3 nucleotides read TGTGCCAGCAGAAAGGGACAGTACCAAGAGACCCAGTACTTC.

The chain is built from TRBV29-1 and TRBJ1-2; D perhaps matches TRBD1 (5 bases). From germline, CDR1 is SQVTM and CDR2 ANQGSEA. This CDR3 has 13 residues. The V end lost 6 bases, the J end lost 4 bases, and 15 bases lay between the germline ends. The CDR3 DNA sequence: TGCAGCGTGGGGCGGAGGGGTGTCTATGGCTACACCTTC. It encodes CSVGRRGVYGYTF.

This chain joins TRBV5-1 and TRBJ2-4; maybe TRBD1 (6 bases). Judging by the DNA end, TRBJ2-7 fits better; the J call may be wrong. The CDR3 contains 14 residues. CDR1 is SGHRS, CDR2 YFSETQ, per germline. This CDR3 reads CASSLARAGAEQYF. The CDR3 nucleotides read TGCGCCAGCAGCTTGGCCCGGGCAGGGGCCGAGCAGTACTTC.

The chain is built from TRBV27 and TRBJ2-1; D uncertain. This CDR3 has 14 residues. CDR1 and CDR2 (germline): MNHEY, SMNVEV (reference sequence). V dropped 1 base and J dropped 8 bases, with 12 bases sitting between them. The CDR3 nucleotides are TGTGCCAGCAGTTTATATGGGGTCGAGGATGAGCAGTTCTTC. This sequence encodes CASSLYGVEDEQFF.

The sample holds many counts of this clonotype. The V gene is TRBV6-4, the J gene TRBJ2-1; 7 bases are shared with TRBD1. The CDR3 consists of 14 residues. The V gene's germline CDR1 is MRHNA and CDR2 SNTAGT. Germline trimming cut 4 bases from V and 6 bases from J; bases unmatched to any gene: 6. CDR3 sequence: CASSAPGQSNEQFF. The CDR3 bases are TGTGCCAGCAGTGCCCCGGGACAGAGCAATGAGCAGTTCTTC.